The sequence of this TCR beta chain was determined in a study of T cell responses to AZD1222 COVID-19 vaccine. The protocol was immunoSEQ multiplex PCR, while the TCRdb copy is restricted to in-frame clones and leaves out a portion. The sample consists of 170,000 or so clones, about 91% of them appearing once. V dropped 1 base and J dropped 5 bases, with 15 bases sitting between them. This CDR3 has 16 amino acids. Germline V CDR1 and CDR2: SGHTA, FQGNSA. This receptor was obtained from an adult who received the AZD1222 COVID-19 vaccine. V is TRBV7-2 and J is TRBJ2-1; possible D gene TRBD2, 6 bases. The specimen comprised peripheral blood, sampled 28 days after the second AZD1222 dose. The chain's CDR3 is CASSLVAGPLNNEQFF. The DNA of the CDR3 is TGTGCCAGCAGCTTAGTGGCGGGGCCATTAAACAATGAGCAGTTCTTC.